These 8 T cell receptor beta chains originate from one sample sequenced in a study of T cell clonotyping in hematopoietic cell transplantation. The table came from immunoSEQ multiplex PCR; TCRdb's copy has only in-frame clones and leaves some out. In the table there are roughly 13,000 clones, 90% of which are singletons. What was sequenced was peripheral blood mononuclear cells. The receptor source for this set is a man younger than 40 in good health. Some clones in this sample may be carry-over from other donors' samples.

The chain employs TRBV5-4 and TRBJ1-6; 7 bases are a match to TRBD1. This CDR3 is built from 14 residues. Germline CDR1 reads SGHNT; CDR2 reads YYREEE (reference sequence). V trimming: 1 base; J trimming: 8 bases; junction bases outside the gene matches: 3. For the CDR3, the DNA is TGTGCCAGCAGCTTGTGGCAGGGGGATTCACCCCTCCACTTT. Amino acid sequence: CASSLWQGDSPLHF.

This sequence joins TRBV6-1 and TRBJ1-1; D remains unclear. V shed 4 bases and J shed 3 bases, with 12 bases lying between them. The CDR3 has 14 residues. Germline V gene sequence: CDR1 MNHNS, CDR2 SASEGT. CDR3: CASSGALAYTEAFF. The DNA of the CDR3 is TGTGCCAGCAGTGGGGCCCTCGCCTACACTGAAGCTTTCTTT.

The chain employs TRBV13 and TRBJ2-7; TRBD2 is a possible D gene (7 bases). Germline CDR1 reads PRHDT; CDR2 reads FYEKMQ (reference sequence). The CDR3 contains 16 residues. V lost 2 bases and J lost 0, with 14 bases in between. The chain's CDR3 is CASSLWSGGSSYEQYF. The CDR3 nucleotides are TGTGCCAGCAGCTTATGGTCGGGGGGCAGCTCCTACGAGCAGTACTTC.

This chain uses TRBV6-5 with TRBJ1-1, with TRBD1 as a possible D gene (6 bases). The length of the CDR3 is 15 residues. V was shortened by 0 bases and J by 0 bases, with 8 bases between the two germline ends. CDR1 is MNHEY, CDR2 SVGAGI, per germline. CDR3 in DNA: TGTGCCAGCAGTTACTCGACAGGCATGAACACTGAAGCTTTCTTT. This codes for CASSYSTGMNTEAFF.

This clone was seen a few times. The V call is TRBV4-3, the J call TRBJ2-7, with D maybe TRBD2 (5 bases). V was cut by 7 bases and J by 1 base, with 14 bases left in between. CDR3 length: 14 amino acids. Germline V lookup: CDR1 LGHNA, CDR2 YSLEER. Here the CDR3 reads CASTPGRGSYEQYF. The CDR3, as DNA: TGCGCCAGCACCCCTGGGCGAGGGTCCTACGAGCAGTACTTC.

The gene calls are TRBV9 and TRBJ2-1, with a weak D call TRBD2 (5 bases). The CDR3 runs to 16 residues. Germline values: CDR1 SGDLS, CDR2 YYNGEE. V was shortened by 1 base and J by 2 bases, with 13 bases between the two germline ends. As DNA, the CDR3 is TGTGCCAGCAGCGTAAAGTCAGCGGAGACCTACAATGAGCAGTTCTTC. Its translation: CASSVKSAETYNEQFF.

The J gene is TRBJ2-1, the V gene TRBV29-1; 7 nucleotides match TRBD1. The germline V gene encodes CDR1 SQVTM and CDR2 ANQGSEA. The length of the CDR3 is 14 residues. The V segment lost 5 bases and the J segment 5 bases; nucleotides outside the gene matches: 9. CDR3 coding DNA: TGCAGCGTTACGACAGGGACATACGACAATGAGCAGTTCTTC. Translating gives CSVTTGTYDNEQFF.

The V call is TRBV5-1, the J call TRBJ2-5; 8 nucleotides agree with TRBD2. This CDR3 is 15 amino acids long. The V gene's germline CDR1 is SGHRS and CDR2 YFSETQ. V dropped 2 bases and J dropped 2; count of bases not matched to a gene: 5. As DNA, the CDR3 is TGCGCCAGCAGCTTACCCCTAGCGGGTCAAGAGACCCAGTACTTC. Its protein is CASSLPLAGQETQYF.